The 8 T cell receptor beta chains listed next were all sequenced from one sample in a study of Graves' ophthalmopathy and Graves' hyperthyroidism. Scientists amplified the TCR beta CDR3 regions from RNA transcripts. Second-round multiplex PCR came after a first-round RT-PCR that employed HTBI primers. From the multiplex PCR reads, TCRdb called clonotypes with MiXCR, one entry per CDR3 protein. The sample holds under 250,000 distinct CDR3 sequences, around a fifth seen once. The sequencing sample was made of peripheral blood. The receptors were sampled from a woman aged 45 to 65 with Graves' ophthalmopathy.

As for this clonotype: One end of the junction is discordant with germline, which a read error may explain. The chain recombines TRBV6-5 with TRBJ2-7, with D possibly called TRBD1 or TRBD2 (5 bases each). The CDR3 loop spans 16 amino acids. The germline V gene encodes CDR1 MNHEY and CDR2 SVGAGI. The CDR3 protein is CAGSYSRGRSSYEQYF. CDR3 nucleotides: TGTGCCGGCAGTTACTCGAGGGGAAGGAGCTCCTACGAGCAGTACTTC.

This clonotype was seen ten or more times. The rearrangement uses TRBV20-1 and TRBJ1-1, with TRBD1 matching 7 bases. The germline CDR1 and CDR2 sequences are DFQATT and SNEGSKA (reference sequence). This CDR3 is built from 12 residues. With 5 bases clipped from V and 4 bases from J, the junction kept 4 bases outside the gene matches. CDR3 protein: CSAAHRGTEAFF. CDR3 DNA: TGCAGTGCTGCCCACAGGGGCACTGAAGCTTTCTTT.

This clonotype occurred a few times. V usage is TRBV5-1 and J usage is TRBJ1-1, with 11 nucleotides matching TRBD1. Germline V gives CDR1 SGHRS, CDR2 YFSETQ. Unmatched junction bases numbered 6, after V lost 4 bases and J lost 4 bases. The length of the CDR3 is 15 residues. The chain's CDR3 is CASSTGQGVPTEAFF. Written as DNA, the CDR3 is TGCGCCAGCAGCACGGGACAGGGGGTCCCCACTGAAGCTTTCTTT.

This clonotype showed up many times. The chain is built from TRBV11-2 and TRBJ2-7; 9 bases match TRBD2. The germline V gene encodes CDR1 SGHAT and CDR2 FQNNGV. The CDR3 loop spans 15 amino acids. Trimming took 1 base from V and 5 from J; bases not matched to a gene: 6. DNA of the CDR3: TGTGCCAGCAGCTTAGCTCGCGGGAGGGCGGACGAGCAGTACTTC. It translates to CASSLARGRADEQYF.

This clonotype was recorded a few times. The rearrangement uses TRBV18 and TRBJ1-5, with 12 bases matching TRBD1. Trimming cost V 6 bases and J 4 bases; bases outside gene matches: 7. The CDR3 consists of 16 residues. Germline CDR1 and CDR2: KGHSH and LQKENI. The CDR3 loop is CASSLGQGARNQPQHF. CDR3 DNA sequence: TGTGCCAGCTCTCTGGGACAGGGGGCAAGAAATCAGCCCCAGCATTTT.

This clonotype was observed at least ten times. The V gene is TRBV24-1, the J gene TRBJ2-7; 12 bases are a match to TRBD2. The length of the CDR3 is 16 residues. With 5 bases clipped from V and 2 bases from J, the junction kept 6 bases outside the gene matches. Germline loops: CDR1 KGHDR, CDR2 SFDVKD. In DNA form, the CDR3 reads TGTGCCACCAGTGCAACGGGACTAGCGGGTACCTACGAGCAGTACTTC. Translating it yields CATSATGLAGTYEQYF.

This clonotype was recorded a few times. This chain joins TRBV3-1 and TRBJ2-7; D is possibly TRBD1 (6 bases). CDR3 length equals 12 residues. The germline V and J ends were trimmed by 3 bases and 4 bases, with 7 bases remaining between them. Germline V gene sequence: CDR1 LGHDT, CDR2 YNNKEL (reference sequence). This CDR3 is CASSHRGYEQYF. CDR3 DNA sequence: TGTGCCAGCAGCCACAGGGGTTACGAGCAGTACTTC.

In this sample, this clonotype turned up many times. The rearrangement uses TRBV27 and TRBJ1-5, with D tentatively TRBD1 (6 bases). Germline CDR1 reads MNHEY; CDR2 reads SMNVEV (reference sequence). This CDR3 region has 15 residues. V lost 0 bases, J lost 3 bases, and 9 bases lay in between. The CDR3 here is CASSLSRGNNQPQHF. CDR3 in DNA: TGTGCCAGCAGTTTATCGAGGGGGAACAATCAGCCCCAGCATTTT.